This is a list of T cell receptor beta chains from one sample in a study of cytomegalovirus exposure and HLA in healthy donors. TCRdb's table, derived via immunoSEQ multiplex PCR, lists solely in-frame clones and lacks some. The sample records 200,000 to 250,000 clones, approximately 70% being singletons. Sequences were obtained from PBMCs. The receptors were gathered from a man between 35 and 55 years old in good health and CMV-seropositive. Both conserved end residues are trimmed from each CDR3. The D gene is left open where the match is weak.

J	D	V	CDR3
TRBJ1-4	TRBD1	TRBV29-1	SARDSGREKLF
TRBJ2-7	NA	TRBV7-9	SSSFGQNYEQY
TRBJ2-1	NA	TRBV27	ASLDRGGQPDNEQF
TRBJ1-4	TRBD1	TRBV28	ASLGTGEKLF
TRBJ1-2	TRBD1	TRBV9	ASSVNTGGDGYT
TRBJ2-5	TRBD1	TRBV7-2	ASSPDRGQGSAY
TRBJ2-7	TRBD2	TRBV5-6	ASSSDVAGDRYEQY
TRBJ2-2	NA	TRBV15	ATSHGLEAANTGELF
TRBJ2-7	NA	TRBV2	ASRGAPTYEQY
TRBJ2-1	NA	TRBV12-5	ASGLRGNEQF
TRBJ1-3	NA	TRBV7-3	ASPHWDNSGNTIY
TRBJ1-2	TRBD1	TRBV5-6	ASSGPETGGAI
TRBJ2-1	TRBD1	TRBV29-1	SVGAGQGFNNEQF
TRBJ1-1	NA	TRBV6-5	ASSYSRDTEAF
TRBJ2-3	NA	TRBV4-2	ASSQSRATDTQY
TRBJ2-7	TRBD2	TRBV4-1	ASSQDLAVVTYEQY
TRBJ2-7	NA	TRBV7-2	ASSLILGAEQY
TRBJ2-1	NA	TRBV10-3	AISEPRGSSYNEQF
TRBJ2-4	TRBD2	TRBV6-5	ASSPGGDKNIQY
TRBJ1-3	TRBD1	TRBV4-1	ASSQVPQGASGNTIY
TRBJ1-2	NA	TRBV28	ASMVTGEKNYGYT
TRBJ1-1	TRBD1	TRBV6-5	ASSKQGANTEAF
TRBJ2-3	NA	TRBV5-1	ASSLVGAGTDTQY
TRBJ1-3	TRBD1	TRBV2	ASTGQGVSGNTIY
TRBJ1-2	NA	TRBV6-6	ASSRTGGIDGYT